These 26 T cell receptor beta chains came from one sample sequenced in a study of blood T cell repertoires in COVID-19. Using immunoSEQ multiplex PCR, the repertoire was profiled, and TCRdb retains in-frame clones only, with some absent. The table has over 120,000 clones, approximately 90% seen once. The sequencing sample was made of PBMCs or T cells enriched from blood (not recorded which). The receptors originated from a middle-aged man who had recovered from COVID-19.

The chain employs TRBV5-1 and TRBJ1-3; TRBD1 matches at 8 bases. The germline V gene encodes CDR1 SGHRS and CDR2 YFSETQ. The CDR3 is 14 amino acids. Germline trimming cut 4 bases from V and 4 bases from J; bases unmatched to any gene: 4. CDR3 DNA sequence: TGCGCCAGCAGCCAAAGGACAGGGGGAAACACCATATATTTT. Protein: CASSQRTGGNTIYF.

This clone has a single count. The chain is built from TRBV7-2 and TRBJ1-2; 9 nucleotides match TRBD1. Germline V CDR1 and CDR2: SGHTA, FQGNSA. CDR3 size: 16 residues. Trimming removed 4 bases from V and 2 bases from J; junction bases left unmatched: 8. The CDR3 DNA reads TGTGCCAGCAGCTCCGGGACAGGGCTTTACAACTATGGCTACACCTTC. It specifies CASSSGTGLYNYGYTF.

CDR3 amino acids: CASSIKLNRVLYGYTF. The CDR3 nucleotides read TGTGCCAGTAGTATAAAATTGAACAGGGTTCTATATGGCTACACCTTC. The gene calls are TRBV19 and TRBJ1-2; a weak D match, TRBD1 (6 bases). The CDR3 extends over 16 amino acids. V was cut by 2 bases and J by 5 bases, with 18 bases left in between. The germline V gene has CDR1 LNHDA and CDR2 SQIVND (reference sequence).

The chain links TRBV19 to TRBJ1-6; 7 nucleotides align to TRBD1. Germline trimming cut 9 bases from V and 10 bases from J; bases unmatched to any gene: 12. This CDR3 contains 14 residues. Germline CDR1 is LNHDA and CDR2 is SQIVND (reference sequence). The CDR3 loop reads CASSPDRDESPLHF. The CDR3 region has the DNA TGTGCCAGCAGCCCCGACAGGGATGAATCACCCCTCCACTTT.

This chain uses TRBV6-2 or TRBV6-3 with TRBJ1-5; tentatively, D is TRBD1 (6 bases). Germline values: CDR1 MNHEY, CDR2 SVGEGT. The CDR3 totals 16 residues. Trimming cost V 5 bases and J 3 bases, with 17 bases left between them. Written as DNA, the CDR3 is TGTGCCAGCAGTCATTATCGCACAGGGAACAATCAGCCCCAGCATTTT. The encoded protein is CASSHYRTGNNQPQHF.

The sample holds one count of this clone. The chain combines TRBV6-5 with TRBJ2-7, with a tentative D call TRBD1 (5 bases). Germline assignment: CDR1 MNHEY and CDR2 SVGAGI. The CDR3 covers 15 residues. Trimming left V 5 bases short and J 4 bases short, with 18 bases between. The CDR3 sequence is CASSLHDRPLYEQYF. As DNA, the CDR3 is TGTGCCAGCAGTCTCCACGACAGACCCTTATACGAGCAGTACTTC.

The chain joins TRBV4-3 to TRBJ2-2, with TRBD1 matching 9 bases. The CDR3 is 15 amino acids. The V gene's germline CDR1 is LGHNA and CDR2 YSLEER. V lost 4 bases, J lost 6 bases, and 6 bases stayed unmatched. This CDR3 reads CASSRDRVLPGELFF. The CDR3 DNA is TGCGCCAGCAGCCGGGACAGGGTTCTTCCCGGGGAGCTGTTTTTT.

In its sample, this clone was seen a few times. A read error may account for a junction end that differs from germline. The V gene is TRBV5-1, the J gene TRBJ1-1; TRBD1 is a possible D gene (5 bases). This CDR3 comprises 19 residues. Germline V gives CDR1 SGHRS, CDR2 YFSETQ. The CDR3 DNA reads TGCGCCAGTAGCTTGAAGGGGCAGACATCTGCTGGCATGAACACTGAAGCTTTCTTT. It yields the protein CASSLKGQTSAGMNTEAFF.

This rearrangement joins TRBV5-5 to TRBJ1-1, with TRBD1 matching 7 bases. The ends lost 4 bases at V and 1 base at J; junction bases unmatched: 4. Per germline, CDR1 SGHKS and CDR2 YYEKEE (reference sequence). CDR3 size: 14 residues. CDR3 nucleotides: TGTGCCAGCAGCACAGGGGCGTCGAACACTGAAGCTTTCTTT. Protein product: CASSTGASNTEAFF.

The chain combines TRBV30 with TRBJ1-1; possible D gene TRBD1, 5 bases. Per the germline V gene, CDR1 is GTSNPN and CDR2 is SVGIG (reference sequence). V was clipped by 5 bases and J by 4 bases, with 17 bases between them. The length of the CDR3 is 14 residues. The CDR3 spells CAWVKQDFGTEAFF. The CDR3 nucleotides are TGTGCCTGGGTAAAACAGGATTTTGGCACTGAAGCTTTCTTT.

The chain employs TRBV7-3 and TRBJ2-1, with TRBD2 matching 9 bases. Looked up from germline, CDR1 is SGHTA and CDR2 is FQGTGA. The V and J ends lost 2 bases and 5 bases, in that order; junction bases with no gene match: 4. The length of the CDR3 is 15 residues. As DNA, the CDR3 is TGTGCCAGCAGCTTAGGCCTAGCGGGGCACAATGAGCAGTTCTTC. Its protein is CASSLGLAGHNEQFF.

This chain uses TRBV7-2 with TRBJ2-2, with D maybe TRBD1 (5 bases). Trimming removed 2 bases at V and 2 bases at J, with 6 bases between. The CDR3 contains 14 residues. Germline V gives CDR1 SGHTA, CDR2 FQGNSA. Written as DNA, the CDR3 is TGTGCCAGCAGCTTACAGGGAAACACCGGGGAGCTGTTTTTT. Its protein product is CASSLQGNTGELFF.

This rearrangement joins TRBV11-2 to TRBJ2-5; a weak D match, TRBD2 (7 bases). V was trimmed by 3 bases and J by 4 bases, leaving 18 bases between them. CDR1 and CDR2 from the germline V gene are SGHAT and FQNNGV. The CDR3 extends over 16 amino acids. CDR3 in DNA: TGTGCCAGCAGCTTCGAAGGGGGTCTAGCGGCAGAGACCCAGTACTTC. This translates into CASSFEGGLAAETQYF.

V gene TRBV9 combines with J gene TRBJ2-5, with TRBD1 matching over 11 bases. J lost 4 bases, V lost 4 bases, and 12 bases had no gene match. Germline assignment: CDR1 SGDLS and CDR2 YYNGEE. The CDR3 covers 17 residues. The CDR3 loop reads CASSPTPGTGGGETQYF. The CDR3 nucleotides are TGTGCCAGCAGCCCAACCCCGGGGACAGGGGGAGGAGAGACCCAGTACTTC.

The chain combines TRBV7-9 with TRBJ2-7; 7 bases match TRBD2. The ends lost 5 bases at V and 9 bases at J; junction bases unmatched: 10. CDR3 length: 13 amino acids. CDR1 SEHNR and CDR2 FQNEAQ come from the germline V gene (reference sequence). The CDR3 sequence is CASSPPSGTAQYV. CDR3 DNA: TGTGCCAGCAGCCCTCCGAGCGGGACCGCGCAGTACGTC.

This chain uses TRBV18 with TRBJ1-1, with D tentatively TRBD1 (5 bases). The CDR3 is 14 amino acids. V gave up 2 bases and J gave up 4 bases, with 11 bases separating them. CDR1 KGHSH and CDR2 LQKENI come from the germline V gene. The DNA for the CDR3 is TGTGCCAGCTCACCAATCGGGCAGGGCACTGAAGCTTTCTTT. It encodes CASSPIGQGTEAFF.

The rearrangement links TRBV7-2 to TRBJ2-7; D may be TRBD2 (6 bases). There are 14 residues in the CDR3. Trimming shortened V by 1 base and J by 0 bases, and 7 bases separated the two germline ends. Germline V gene data show CDR1 as SGHTA and CDR2 as FQGNSA. The chain's CDR3 is CASSLGRDSYEQYF. The CDR3 region has the DNA TGTGCCAGCAGCTTAGGGCGGGACTCCTACGAGCAGTACTTC. The full variable domain, in which reference TRBV7-2 and TRBJ2-7 provide the parts outside the CDR3, is GAGVSQSPSNKVTEKGKDVELRCDPISGHTALYWYRQSLGQGLEFLIYFQGNSAPDKSGLPSDRFSAERTGGSVSTLTIQRTQQEDSAVYLCASSLGRDSYEQYFGPGTRLTVT.

V usage is TRBV29-1 and J usage is TRBJ1-1, with D possibly being TRBD1 (5 bases). This CDR3 is 14 amino acids long. Trimming cost V 7 bases and J 0 bases, with 15 bases left between them. CDR1 and CDR2 from the germline V gene are SQVTM and ANQGSEA. The CDR3 DNA reads as TGCAGCGCCCGGGCGGACACTTTGAACACTGAAGCTTTCTTT. Its translation: CSARADTLNTEAFF. The complete variable domain, with remaining parts taken from reference TRBV29-1 and TRBJ1-1, reads SAVISQKPSRDICQRGTSLTIQCQVDSQVTMMFWYRQQPGQSLTLIATANQGSEATYESGFVIDKFPISRPNLTFSTLTVSNMSPEDSSIYLCSARADTLNTEAFFGQGTRLTVV.

The chain joins TRBV28 to TRBJ2-5; D perhaps matches TRBD2 (5 bases). Between the trimmed V and J ends, which lost 5 bases and 2 bases, there was a span of 12 bases. This CDR3 region has 14 residues. CDR1 is MDHEN and CDR2 is SYDVKM in the germline V gene. CDR3 protein: CASSPTITQETQYF. The DNA of the CDR3 is TGTGCCAGCAGTCCGACTATCACTCAAGAGACCCAGTACTTC.

The chain combines TRBV7-2 with TRBJ2-2; TRBD2 matches at 13 bases. Germline lookup yields CDR1 SGHTA and CDR2 FQGNSA. V lost 0 bases and J lost 5; bases outside the gene matches: 12. This CDR3 is built from 20 residues. CDR3 sequence: CASSLARTSGGPARTGELFF. CDR3 nucleotide sequence: TGTGCCAGCAGCTTAGCCCGGACTAGCGGGGGCCCTGCGAGGACCGGGGAGCTGTTTTTT. Full variable domain (rest looked up from reference TRBV7-2 and TRBJ2-2): GAGVSQSPSNKVTEKGKDVELRCDPISGHTALYWYRQSLGQGLEFLIYFQGNSAPDKSGLPSDRFSAERTGGSVSTLTIQRTQQEDSAVYLCASSLARTSGGPARTGELFFGEGSRLTVL.

The chain joins TRBV5-1 to TRBJ1-6; the match to TRBD1 covers 9 bases. Germline V gene lookup returns CDR1 SGHRS and CDR2 YFSETQ. V shed 0 bases and J 9 bases; nucleotides not matched to a gene: 10. This CDR3 region has 17 residues. The CDR3 loop is CASSLGSAGTGSSPLHF. CDR3 nucleotide sequence: TGCGCCAGCAGCTTGGGTAGCGCCGGGACAGGGTCTTCACCCCTCCACTTT. The full variable domain, its missing parts supplied by reference TRBV5-1 and TRBJ1-6, is KAGVTQTPRYLIKTRGQQVTLSCSPISGHRSVSWYQQTPGQGLQFLFEYFSETQRNKGNFPGRFSGRQFSNSRSEMNVSTLELGDSALYLCASSLGSAGTGSSPLHFGNGTRLTVT.

The CDR3 reads CASRGASYGYTF. The CDR3 DNA follows: TGTGCCAGCAGGGGCGCGTCCTATGGCTACACCTTC. The chain is built from TRBV28 and TRBJ1-2; D not certain. Germline lookup yields CDR1 MDHEN and CDR2 SYDVKM. The CDR3 contains 12 residues. V shed 6 bases and J shed 4 bases, with 9 bases lying between them.

The V call is TRBV6-5, the J call TRBJ2-3; no reliable D call. This CDR3 comprises 14 residues. Trimming removed 0 bases from V and 1 base from J, with 5 bases in between. CDR1 is MNHEY, CDR2 SVGAGI, per germline. The CDR3 nucleotides read TGTGCCAGCAGTTACTCCCTTGGCACAGATACGCAGTATTTT. This sequence encodes CASSYSLGTDTQYF.

This chain uses TRBV4-2 with TRBJ1-1; 8 bases agree with TRBD1. Germline CDR1 LGHNA, CDR2 YNFKEQ. V was clipped by 4 bases and J by 7 bases; unmatched bases: 11. The CDR3 contains 15 residues. The CDR3 DNA follows: TGTGCCAGCAGCCCACATTCCCAGGGGGCGAATGAAGCTTTCTTT. Protein: CASSPHSQGANEAFF.

This clone has just one count. The chain combines TRBV4-3 with TRBJ1-4; unclear D gene. V lost 0 bases to trimming and J lost 7 bases, with 9 bases between them. Germline loops: CDR1 LGHNA, CDR2 YSLEER. The CDR3 is made up of 14 amino acids. The CDR3 here is CASSQEIQIEKLFF. The CDR3 nucleotides are TGCGCCAGCAGCCAAGAGATACAGATTGAAAAACTGTTTTTT.

Here the CDR3 DNA reads TGTGCCAGCAGCCGACCGGGACTAGGGAAGCGAGGAGAGACCCAGTACTTC. Its translation is CASSRPGLGKRGETQYF. The chain combines TRBV28 with TRBJ2-5; 8 bases line up with TRBD2. The CDR3 spans 17 residues. The J segment lost 4 bases and the V segment lost 6 bases, leaving 16 bases of the junction unmatched. Germline V CDR1 and CDR2: MDHEN, SYDVKM.